These T cell receptor beta chains were read from a single sample in a study of cytomegalovirus exposure and HLA in healthy donors. The assay was immunoSEQ multiplex PCR, and TCRdb's table has in-frame clones only and misses some. This table holds around 63,000 clones, less than 80% found once. The sequenced sample was PBMCs. The receptors here all came from a man in his fifties or sixties in good health and CMV-seropositive. The CDR3 runs from the conserved cysteine through the conserved F or W. The order of the fields is CDR3 protein, V gene.

CDR3 protein: CASSEGGWGVEKLFF
V gene: TRBV6-1

CDR3 protein: CASSLGSGEGEKLFF
V gene: TRBV5-6

CDR3 protein: CASSVNRGDNYGYTF
V gene: TRBV5-6

CDR3 protein: CASSLTGDLIGELFF
V gene: TRBV11-2

CDR3 protein: CASSFRLQGDGYTF
V gene: TRBV5-4

CDR3 protein: CASSFGTSGSIEQYF
V gene: TRBV27

CDR3 protein: CASSFSAGGGETQYF
V gene: TRBV7-9

CDR3 protein: CASSLGRETNIQYF
V gene: TRBV11-3

CDR3 protein: CASSLDDSTDTQYF
V gene: TRBV27

CDR3 protein: CASSLGADTGELFF
V gene: TRBV5-1

CDR3 protein: CATSRGGASGANVLTF
V gene: TRBV15

CDR3 protein: CASSLAGGPVDTQYF
V gene: TRBV7-9

CDR3 protein: CASSLGQEGTEAFF
V gene: TRBV5-1

CDR3 protein: CASSYPSGSQNEQFF
V gene: TRBV5-6

CDR3 protein: CASSDSSPGSGTDTQYF
V gene: TRBV6-4

CDR3 protein: CSVLGGSGYTDTQYF
V gene: TRBV29-1

CDR3 protein: CASSSLRGLGANTGELFF
V gene: TRBV27

CDR3 protein: CASSPMGSGSYEQYF
V gene: TRBV11-3

CDR3 protein: CATSRGTGVDEQYF
V gene: TRBV15

CDR3 protein: CASSLQFPPRRNTGELFF
V gene: TRBV13

CDR3 protein: CASRSRTSVEEQYF
V gene: TRBV11-2

CDR3 protein: CASSALGGDEQYF
V gene: TRBV7-9

CDR3 protein: CASSLGLYEQFF
V gene: TRBV5-1

CDR3 protein: CSVSRGQGGIQYF
V gene: TRBV29-1

CDR3 protein: CASSVQGAPYEQYF
V gene: TRBV6-4

CDR3 protein: CASSSSGGGEQYF
V gene: TRBV7-2

CDR3 protein: CASSQGVRETQYF
V gene: TRBV11-3

CDR3 protein: CASSPDGENYGYTF
V gene: TRBV5-1

CDR3 protein: CASRRQGSGNYGYTF
V gene: TRBV6-5

CDR3 protein: CASSAVSGVVDEAFF
V gene: TRBV6-1

CDR3 protein: CASKGDGDNEKLFF
V gene: TRBV6-4

CDR3 protein: CASSLQDTDTQYF
V gene: TRBV5-4

CDR3 protein: CASSGVAGAYTGELFF
V gene: TRBV2

CDR3 protein: CASSRLAGGAGDTQYF
V gene: TRBV11-3

CDR3 protein: CASSSPLRGRYEQYF
V gene: TRBV5-6

CDR3 protein: CASSTGIRGGGYEQYF
V gene: TRBV5-1

CDR3 protein: CASSIGRGEAFF
V gene: TRBV19

CDR3 protein: CASSFSGGGETQYF
V gene: TRBV5-4

CDR3 protein: CASSRGQITNTGELFF
V gene: TRBV25-1

CDR3 protein: CASGSTYPSYEQYF
V gene: TRBV6-5

CDR3 protein: CASSFGGDTEAFF
V gene: TRBV7-8

CDR3 protein: CASSPTGGVDEKLFF
V gene: TRBV18

CDR3 protein: CAISGQGDYGYTF
V gene: TRBV10-3

CDR3 protein: CASSQDNSGGPETQYF
V gene: TRBV4-1